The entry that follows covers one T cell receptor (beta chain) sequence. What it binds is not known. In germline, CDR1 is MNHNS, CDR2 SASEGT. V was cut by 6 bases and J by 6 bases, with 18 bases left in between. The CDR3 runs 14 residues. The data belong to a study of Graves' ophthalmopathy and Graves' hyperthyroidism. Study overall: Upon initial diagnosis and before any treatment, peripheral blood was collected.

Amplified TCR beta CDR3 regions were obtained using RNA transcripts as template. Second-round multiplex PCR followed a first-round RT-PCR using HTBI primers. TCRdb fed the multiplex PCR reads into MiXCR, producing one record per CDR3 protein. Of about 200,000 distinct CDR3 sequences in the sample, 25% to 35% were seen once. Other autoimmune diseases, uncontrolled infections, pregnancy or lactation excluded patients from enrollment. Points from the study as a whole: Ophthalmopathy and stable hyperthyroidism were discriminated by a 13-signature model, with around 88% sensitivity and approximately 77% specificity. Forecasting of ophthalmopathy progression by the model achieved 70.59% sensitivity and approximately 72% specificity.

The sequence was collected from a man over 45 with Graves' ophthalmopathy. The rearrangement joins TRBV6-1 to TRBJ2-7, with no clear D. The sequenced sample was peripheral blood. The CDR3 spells CASRLRTLVGEQYF. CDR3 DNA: TGTGCCAGCAGGCTTAGGACCTTGGTCGGCGAGCAGTACTTC.